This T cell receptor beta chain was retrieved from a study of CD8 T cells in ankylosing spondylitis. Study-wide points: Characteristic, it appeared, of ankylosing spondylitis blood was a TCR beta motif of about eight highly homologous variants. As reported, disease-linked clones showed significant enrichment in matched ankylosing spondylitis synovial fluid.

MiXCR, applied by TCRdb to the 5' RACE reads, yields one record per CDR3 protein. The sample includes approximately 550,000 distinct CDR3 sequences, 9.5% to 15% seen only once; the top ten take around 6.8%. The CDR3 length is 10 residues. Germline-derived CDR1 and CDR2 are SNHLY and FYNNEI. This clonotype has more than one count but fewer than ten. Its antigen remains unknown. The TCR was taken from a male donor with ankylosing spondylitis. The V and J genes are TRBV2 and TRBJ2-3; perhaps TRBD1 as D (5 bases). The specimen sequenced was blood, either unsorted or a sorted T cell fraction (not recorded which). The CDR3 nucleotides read TGTGCTAAACAGGCAGATACGCAGTATTTT. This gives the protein CAKQADTQYF.